One and the same sample provided the 30 T cell receptor beta chains below, sequenced in a study of B cell selection in AIRE deficiency. Assay used: immunoSEQ multiplex PCR; TCRdb lists only in-frame clones, some missing. The sample consists of approximately 22,000 clones, about nine tenths of them appearing once. Regulatory T cells were sorted as CD4+CD25hiCD127low/negative cells. The sequenced material came from CD4+CD25+ Tregs sorted from PBMCs. These receptors all come from a human donor in good health.

This chain connects TRBV6-1 to TRBJ1-1; D unresolved. Trimming pared 7 bases from V and 1 base from J, leaving 7 bases between. The germline gives CDR1 MNHNS, CDR2 SASEGT. This CDR3 region has 12 residues. As DNA, the CDR3 is TGTGCCAGCATTCCAGCGAACACTGAAGCTTTCTTT. This sequence encodes CASIPANTEAFF.

As DNA, the CDR3 is TGCGCCAGCAGCTTAGGCAGCCCTCAAGAGACCCAGTACTTC. Residues: CASSLGSPQETQYF. The chain recombines TRBV5-1 with TRBJ2-5; D gene ambiguous. Germline CDR1 reads SGHRS; CDR2 reads YFSETQ. This CDR3 is built from 14 residues. V lost 2 bases and J lost 2, with 10 bases in between.

The chain carries TRBV6-5 and TRBJ1-1, with TRBD1 identical over 7 bases. V dropped 5 bases and J dropped 1; count of bases not matched to a gene: 7. The germline V gene encodes CDR1 MNHEY and CDR2 SVGAGI. The CDR3 runs to 15 residues. The CDR3, as DNA: TGTGCCAGCAGTCGACAGGGTACAGGGAACACTGAAGCTTTCTTT. Residues: CASSRQGTGNTEAFF.

The chain joins TRBV7-9 to TRBJ1-3, with no clear D. V gave up 4 bases and J gave up 3 bases, with 13 bases separating them. The CDR3 is 15 amino acids. The germline V gene encodes CDR1 SEHNR and CDR2 FQNEAQ (reference sequence). In DNA form, the CDR3 reads TGTGCCAGCAGCTGGGGAGGGTCTATTGGAAACACCATATATTTT. This sequence encodes CASSWGGSIGNTIYF.

This chain links TRBV6-1 with TRBJ1-1; D might be TRBD1 (5 bases). Trimming took 3 bases from V and 0 from J, leaving 8 bases between them. CDR1 is MNHNS and CDR2 is SASEGT in the germline V gene. The CDR3 spans 14 residues. Written as DNA, the CDR3 is TGTGCCAGCAGTGATTGGGGGGTGAACACTGAAGCTTTCTTT. Translated: CASSDWGVNTEAFF.

This clone was seen just once. This rearrangement joins TRBV2 to TRBJ1-2; 7 bases align to TRBD1. CDR1 is SNHLY, CDR2 FYNNEI, per germline. Unmatched junction bases numbered 0, after V lost 1 base and J lost 4 bases. The CDR3 is 13 residues long. Here the CDR3 reads CASSEDRGYGYTF. The DNA for the CDR3 is TGTGCCAGCAGTGAAGACAGGGGCTATGGCTACACCTTC.

The V gene is TRBV10-2, the J gene TRBJ2-5; 9 nucleotides align to TRBD2. Germline trimming cut 4 bases from V and 2 bases from J; bases unmatched to any gene: 5. In germline, CDR1 is WSHSY, CDR2 SAAADI. The CDR3 length is 15 residues. CDR3 in amino acids: CASSVVLAGQETQYF. The CDR3 bases are TGCGCCAGCAGTGTAGTCCTAGCGGGACAAGAGACCCAGTACTTC.

The CDR3: CASSLDESVTEAFF. CDR3 nucleotides: TGTGCCAGCAGCTTAGATGAAAGCGTAACTGAAGCTTTCTTT. The V and J genes are TRBV11-2 and TRBJ1-1; D ambiguous. Germline CDR1 is SGHAT and CDR2 is FQNNGV. The ends were cut back, 0 bases at V and 5 bases at J, with 10 bases in the middle. This CDR3 has 14 residues.

This rearrangement joins TRBV5-1 to TRBJ2-7, with D unresolved. Germline values: CDR1 SGHRS, CDR2 YFSETQ. The CDR3 totals 12 residues. Trimming removed 2 bases at V and 3 bases at J, with 6 bases between. The CDR3 reads CASSFLGYEQYF. CDR3 DNA: TGCGCCAGCAGCTTTTTAGGCTACGAGCAGTACTTC.

J is TRBJ2-1 and V is TRBV7-3; the match to TRBD2 covers 11 bases. J was trimmed by 11 bases and V by 5 bases; bases with no gene match: 11. Germline CDR1 is SGHTA and CDR2 is FQGTGA. This CDR3 is 15 amino acids long. CDR3 protein: CASSPRGSGRAKQFF. The CDR3 region has the DNA TGTGCCAGCAGCCCCCGAGGTAGCGGGAGGGCGAAGCAGTTCTTC.

The chain employs TRBV21-1 and TRBJ2-6; the D call TRBD2 from the table was never checked on the DNA. TRBV21-1 counts as a pseudogene. The CDR3 has 16 amino acids. The DNA for the CDR3 is TGTGCCAGCAGCAACGGGGGTAGCTCTGGGGCCAACGTCCTGACTTTC. Encoded protein: CASSNGGSSGANVLTF.

The chain combines TRBV11-3 with TRBJ1-3; TRBD1 matches 7 bases. The CDR3 contains 16 residues. Germline V lookup: CDR1 SGHNT, CDR2 YENEEA. V dropped 6 bases and J dropped 3; count of bases not matched to a gene: 11. The CDR3, as DNA: TGTGCCAGCAGATCGACAGGGTCGGCCTATGGAAACACCATATATTTT. Encoded protein: CASRSTGSAYGNTIYF.

The V and J genes are TRBV5-1 and TRBJ2-5; 7 positions agree with TRBD2. The CDR3 runs 19 residues. The V segment lost 4 bases and the J segment 1 base; nucleotides outside the gene matches: 19. Germline CDR1 SGHRS, CDR2 YFSETQ. CDR3 nucleotide sequence: TGCGCCAGCAGCCGTCTCCGTTTCCCGGGACTAAGTATCCAAGAGACCCAGTACTTC. Its translation: CASSRLRFPGLSIQETQYF.

The V gene is TRBV6-6, the J gene TRBJ2-7; the D gene is possibly TRBD2 (6 bases). V was cut by 4 bases and J by 7 bases, with 8 bases left in between. Germline CDR1 and CDR2: MNHNY and SVGAGI (reference sequence). This CDR3 is built from 11 residues. CDR3 in amino acids: CASSSSGEQYF. In DNA, the CDR3 is TGTGCCAGCAGTTCAAGCGGGGAGCAGTACTTC.

The J gene is TRBJ1-2, the V gene TRBV9, with D tentatively TRBD1 (6 bases). The CDR3 contains 13 residues. V lost 5 bases, J lost 4 bases, and 12 bases lay in between. Germline lookup yields CDR1 SGDLS and CDR2 YYNGEE. CDR3 bases: TGTGCCAGCAGTGGAGGGGGGATCTATGGCTACACCTTC. Translated: CASSGGGIYGYTF.

The chain uses TRBV9 and TRBJ2-2; D unclear. There are 13 residues in the CDR3. The ends were cut back, 4 bases at V and 4 bases at J, with 8 bases in the middle. The germline gives CDR1 SGDLS, CDR2 YYNGEE. CDR3 nucleotides: TGTGCCAGCAGCCTTATCGGCACCGGGGAGCTGTTTTTT. Translation gives CASSLIGTGELFF.

This chain uses TRBV5-4 with TRBJ2-7; TRBD2 matches 7 bases. CDR1 SGHNT and CDR2 YYREEE come from the germline V gene (reference sequence). Trimming cost V 0 bases and J 6 bases; bases outside gene matches: 3. The CDR3 runs 13 residues. Written as DNA, the CDR3 is TGTGCCAGCAGCTTGGATCCGGGGGGCGAGCAGTACTTC. Amino acids: CASSLDPGGEQYF.

The CDR3 reads CASSLERGMNTEAFF. The CDR3 DNA reads as TGTGCCAGCAGCTTGGAACGTGGAATGAACACTGAAGCTTTCTTT. This sequence joins TRBV4-2 and TRBJ1-1; D call uncertain. With 5 bases removed from V and 0 bases from J, the gap between germline ends came to 13 bases. The CDR3 sequence is 15 residues long. The germline V gene has CDR1 LGHNA and CDR2 YNFKEQ.

The chain joins TRBV5-1 to TRBJ2-7; D unclear. In germline, CDR1 is SGHRS, CDR2 YFSETQ. V lost 0 bases to trimming and J lost 2 bases, with 12 bases between them. CDR3 length equals 15 residues. CDR3 DNA sequence: TGCGCCAGCAGCTTGGACTACACCTCACCCTACGAGCAGTACTTC. Encoded protein: CASSLDYTSPYEQYF.

The chain combines TRBV5-1 with TRBJ1-1; no clear D. This CDR3 comprises 13 residues. V dropped 3 bases and J dropped 1 base, with 7 bases sitting between them. Germline values: CDR1 SGHRS, CDR2 YFSETQ. The CDR3 DNA sequence: TGCGCCAGCAGCTCGACTTCGAACACTGAAGCTTTCTTT. This encodes CASSSTSNTEAFF.

Notes on this clone: Relative to the germline gene, one junction end is altered; a read error may explain this. This chain joins TRBV4-1 and TRBJ2-3; D gene unclear. CDR1 MGHRA and CDR2 YSYEKL come from the germline V gene. This CDR3 comprises 12 residues. The CDR3 spells CASSQSTDKQYF. In nucleotides, the CDR3 is TGCGCCAGCAGCCAAAGCACAGATAAGCAGTATTTT.

The V and J genes are TRBV5-8 and TRBJ2-4, with D possibly TRBD2 on 6 matching bases. Germline V gives CDR1 SGHTS, CDR2 YDEGEE. The CDR3 runs to 15 residues. V was trimmed by 4 bases and J by 4 bases, leaving 15 bases between them. CDR3 in DNA: TGTGCCAGCAGCCTCGGGACTTCTTGGAAAAACATTCAGTACTTC. Its protein product is CASSLGTSWKNIQYF.

The gene calls are TRBV7-8 and TRBJ2-3; 9 bases line up with TRBD2. With 5 bases clipped from V and 3 bases from J, the junction kept 9 bases outside the gene matches. The CDR3 covers 16 residues. Germline values: CDR1 SGHVS, CDR2 FQNEAQ. The CDR3 DNA reads as TGTGCCAGCAGCGGTTGGGCGGGGGGGTCGACAGATACGCAGTATTTT. Its translation is CASSGWAGGSTDTQYF.

V usage is TRBV6-5 and J usage is TRBJ2-3, with D uncertain. CDR3 size: 11 residues. Looked up from germline, CDR1 is MNHEY and CDR2 is SVGAGI. Deletions cut 8 bases from V and 0 bases from J, with 3 bases between. The CDR3 region has the DNA TGTGCCAGCCGGAGCACAGATACGCAGTATTTT. It codes for CASRSTDTQYF.

The V gene is TRBV19, the J gene TRBJ1-2; 10 bases are shared with TRBD1. The CDR3 is made up of 17 amino acids. Germline values: CDR1 LNHDA, CDR2 SQIVND (reference sequence). After removal of 6 bases from V and 7 bases from J, the junction contained 17 bases not matched to a gene. CDR3 nucleotide sequence: TGTGCCAGTAGCTCCTTCAGGACAGGGGGAAGTCATGGTGGCTACACCTTC. Translated, it gives CASSSFRTGGSHGGYTF.

This clone showed up just once. This rearrangement joins TRBV7-8 to TRBJ1-6; the D is unclear. Germline CDR1 SGHVS, CDR2 FQNEAQ. V lost 2 bases to trimming and J lost 13 bases, with 12 bases between them. The CDR3 is made up of 13 amino acids. This chain's CDR3 is CASSLSVTWPLHF. As DNA, the CDR3 is TGTGCCAGCAGCTTATCAGTGACTTGGCCCCTCCACTTT.

The rearrangement uses TRBV5-1 and TRBJ1-6; D is unclear. The CDR3 totals 15 residues. Trimming took 1 base from V and 7 from J, leaving 12 bases between them. Germline V gene data show CDR1 as SGHRS and CDR2 as YFSETQ. Here the CDR3 DNA reads TGCGCCAGCAGCTTGTGGGGAGTTCCAAATTCACCCCTCCACTTT. Its protein product is CASSLWGVPNSPLHF.

The chain is built from TRBV7-5 and TRBJ1-2; TRBD1 was called by the table and not checked on the DNA. TRBV7-5 is deemed a pseudogene. The CDR3 spans 17 residues. CDR3 in amino acids: CVRSFGDRGDTVQSYTF. The CDR3, as DNA: TGTGTCAGAAGCTTCGGAGACAGGGGGGATACAGTTCAAAGCTACACCTTC.

This rearrangement joins TRBV5-4 to TRBJ2-5, with 9 nucleotides matching TRBD2. Per germline, CDR1 SGHNT and CDR2 YYREEE (reference sequence). There are 14 residues in the CDR3. The ends lost 5 bases at V and 4 bases at J; junction bases unmatched: 6. Written as DNA, the CDR3 is TGTGCCAGCAGGATCGCGGGGGGGCGAGAGACCCAGTACTTC. Residues: CASRIAGGRETQYF.

J is TRBJ2-1 and V is TRBV11-2; 7 positions agree with TRBD2. Germline CDR1 is SGHAT and CDR2 is FQNNGV. The CDR3 spans 15 residues. Germline trimming cut 5 bases from V and 8 bases from J; bases unmatched to any gene: 12. CDR3 nucleotide sequence: TGTGCCAGCAGCCCACACGGACTAGAAAGCGATGAGCAGTTCTTC. Translated: CASSPHGLESDEQFF.